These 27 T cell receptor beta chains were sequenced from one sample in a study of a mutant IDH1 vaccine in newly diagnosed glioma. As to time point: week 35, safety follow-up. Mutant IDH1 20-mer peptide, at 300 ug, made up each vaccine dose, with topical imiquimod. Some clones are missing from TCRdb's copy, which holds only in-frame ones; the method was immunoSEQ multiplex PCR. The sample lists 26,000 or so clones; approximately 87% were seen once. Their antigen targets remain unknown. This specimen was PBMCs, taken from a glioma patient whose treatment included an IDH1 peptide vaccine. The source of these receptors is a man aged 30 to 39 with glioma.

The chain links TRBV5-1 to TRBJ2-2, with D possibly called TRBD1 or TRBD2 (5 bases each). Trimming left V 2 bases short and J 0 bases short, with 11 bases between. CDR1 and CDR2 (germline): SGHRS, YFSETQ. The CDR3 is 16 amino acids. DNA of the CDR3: TGCGCCAGCAGCTTAGAGGGACGCGCGAACACCGGGGAGCTGTTTTTT. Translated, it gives CASSLEGRANTGELFF.

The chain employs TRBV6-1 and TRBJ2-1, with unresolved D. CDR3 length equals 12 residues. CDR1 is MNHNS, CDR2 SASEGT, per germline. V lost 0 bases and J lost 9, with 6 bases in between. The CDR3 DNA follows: TGTGCCAGCAGTGAAGCGCCTTTTGAGCAGTTCTTC. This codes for CASSEAPFEQFF.

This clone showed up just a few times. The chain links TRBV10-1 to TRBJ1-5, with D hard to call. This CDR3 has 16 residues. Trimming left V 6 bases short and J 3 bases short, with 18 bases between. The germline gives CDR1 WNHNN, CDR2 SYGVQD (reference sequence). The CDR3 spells CASSAIPQPDNQPQHF. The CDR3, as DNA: TGCGCCAGCAGCGCCATTCCACAACCCGACAATCAGCCCCAGCATTTT.

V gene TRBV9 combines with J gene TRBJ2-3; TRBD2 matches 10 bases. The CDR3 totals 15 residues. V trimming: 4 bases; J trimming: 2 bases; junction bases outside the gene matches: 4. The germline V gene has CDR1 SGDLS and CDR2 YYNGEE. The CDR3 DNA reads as TGTGCCAGCAGCCGACTAGCGGGCCCCACAGATACGCAGTATTTT. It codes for CASSRLAGPTDTQYF.

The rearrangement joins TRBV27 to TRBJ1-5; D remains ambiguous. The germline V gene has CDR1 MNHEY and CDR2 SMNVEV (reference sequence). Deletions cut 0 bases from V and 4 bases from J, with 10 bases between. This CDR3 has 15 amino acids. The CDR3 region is CASSLSNGGNQPQHF. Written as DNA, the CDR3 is TGTGCCAGCAGTTTATCGAATGGAGGGAATCAGCCCCAGCATTTT.

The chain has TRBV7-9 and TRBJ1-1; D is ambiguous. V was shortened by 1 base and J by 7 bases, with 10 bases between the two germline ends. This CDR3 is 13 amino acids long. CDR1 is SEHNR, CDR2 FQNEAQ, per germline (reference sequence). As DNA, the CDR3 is TGTGCCAGCAGCTTAGGGGAATACGGTGAAGCTTTCTTT. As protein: CASSLGEYGEAFF.

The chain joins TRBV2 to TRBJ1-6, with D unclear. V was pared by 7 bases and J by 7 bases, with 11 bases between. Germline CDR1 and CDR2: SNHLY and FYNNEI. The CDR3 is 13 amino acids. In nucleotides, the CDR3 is TGTGCCAGCATACTACGGCTCAATTCACCCCTCCACTTT. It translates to CASILRLNSPLHF.

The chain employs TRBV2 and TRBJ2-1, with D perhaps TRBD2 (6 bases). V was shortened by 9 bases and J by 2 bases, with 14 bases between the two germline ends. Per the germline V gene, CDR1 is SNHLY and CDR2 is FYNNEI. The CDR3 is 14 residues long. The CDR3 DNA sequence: TGTGCCAGTATGGGACTCGAGACCTACAATGAGCAGTTCTTC. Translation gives CASMGLETYNEQFF.

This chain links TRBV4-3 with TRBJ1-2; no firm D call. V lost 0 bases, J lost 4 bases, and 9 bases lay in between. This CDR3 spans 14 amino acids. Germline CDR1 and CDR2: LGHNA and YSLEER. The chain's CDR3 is CASSQDPRTYGYTF. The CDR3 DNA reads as TGCGCCAGCAGCCAAGACCCCAGGACCTATGGCTACACCTTC.

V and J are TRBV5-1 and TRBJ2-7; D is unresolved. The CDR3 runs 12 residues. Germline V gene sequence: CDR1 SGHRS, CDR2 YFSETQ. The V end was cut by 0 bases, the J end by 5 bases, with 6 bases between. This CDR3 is CASSLAGNEQYF. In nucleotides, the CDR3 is TGCGCCAGCAGCTTGGCTGGGAACGAGCAGTACTTC.

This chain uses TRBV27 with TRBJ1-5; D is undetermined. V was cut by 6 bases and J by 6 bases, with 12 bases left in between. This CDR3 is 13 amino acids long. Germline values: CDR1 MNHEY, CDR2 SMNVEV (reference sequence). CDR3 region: CASRPGYSQPQHF. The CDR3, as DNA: TGTGCCAGCAGACCAGGATATAGTCAGCCCCAGCATTTT.

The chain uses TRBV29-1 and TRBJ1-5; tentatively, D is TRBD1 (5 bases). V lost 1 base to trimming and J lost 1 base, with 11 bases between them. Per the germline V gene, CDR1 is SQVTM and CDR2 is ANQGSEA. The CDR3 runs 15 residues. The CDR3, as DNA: TGCAGCGTTGAAGTAACGGCAGGGAGCAATCAGCCCCAGCATTTT. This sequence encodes CSVEVTAGSNQPQHF.

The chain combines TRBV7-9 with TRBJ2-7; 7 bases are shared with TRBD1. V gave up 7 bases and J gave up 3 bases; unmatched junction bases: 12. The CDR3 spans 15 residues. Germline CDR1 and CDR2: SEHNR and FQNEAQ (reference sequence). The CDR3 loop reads CASTGDSEPLYEQYF. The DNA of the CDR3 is TGTGCCAGCACTGGGGACAGTGAGCCACTCTACGAGCAGTACTTC. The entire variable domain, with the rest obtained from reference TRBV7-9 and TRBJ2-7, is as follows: DTGVSQNPRHKITKRGQNVTFRCDPISEHNRLYWYRQTLGQGPEFLTYFQNEAQLEKSRLLSDRFSAERPKGSFSTLEIQRTEQGDSAMYLCASTGDSEPLYEQYFGPGTRLTVT.

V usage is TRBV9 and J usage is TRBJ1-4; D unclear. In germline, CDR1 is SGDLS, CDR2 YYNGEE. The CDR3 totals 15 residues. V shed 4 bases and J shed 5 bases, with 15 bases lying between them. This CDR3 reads CASSSRPAGNEKLFF. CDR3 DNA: TGTGCCAGCAGCTCCCGCCCGGCGGGGAATGAAAAACTGTTTTTT.

The CDR3 spells CASTPGLAVSREQFF. CDR3 in DNA: TGTGCCAGCACCCCAGGACTAGCGGTCTCTCGTGAGCAGTTCTTC. The chain links TRBV2 to TRBJ2-1, with 10 bases aligning to TRBD2. The trim removed 7 bases at V and 9 bases at J, leaving 12 bases unmatched. Germline V gene sequence: CDR1 SNHLY, CDR2 FYNNEI. CDR3 length: 15 amino acids.

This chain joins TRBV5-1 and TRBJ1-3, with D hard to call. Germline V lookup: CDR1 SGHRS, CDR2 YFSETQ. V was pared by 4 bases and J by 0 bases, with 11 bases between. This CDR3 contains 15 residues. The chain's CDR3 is CASSATVSSGNTIYF. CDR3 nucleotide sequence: TGCGCCAGCAGCGCGACCGTGAGCTCTGGAAACACCATATATTTT.

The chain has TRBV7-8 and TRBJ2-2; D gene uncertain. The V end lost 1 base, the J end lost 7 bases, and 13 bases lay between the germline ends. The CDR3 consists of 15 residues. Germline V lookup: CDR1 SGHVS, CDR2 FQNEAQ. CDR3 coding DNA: TGTGCCAGCAGCTTAGACCCCGGCGCTGGCGGGGAGCTGTTTTTT. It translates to CASSLDPGAGGELFF.

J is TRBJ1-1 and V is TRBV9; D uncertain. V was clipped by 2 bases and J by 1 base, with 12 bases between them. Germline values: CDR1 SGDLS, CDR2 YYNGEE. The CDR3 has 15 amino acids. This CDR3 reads CASSVSVAGNTEAFF. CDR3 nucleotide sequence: TGTGCCAGCAGCGTTTCGGTCGCCGGGAACACTGAAGCTTTCTTT. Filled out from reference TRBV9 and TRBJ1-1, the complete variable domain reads DSGVTQTPKHLITATGQRVTLRCSPRSGDLSVYWYQQSLDQGLQFLIQYYNGEERAKGNILERFSAQQFPDLHSELNLSSLELGDSALYFCASSVSVAGNTEAFFGQGTRLTVV.

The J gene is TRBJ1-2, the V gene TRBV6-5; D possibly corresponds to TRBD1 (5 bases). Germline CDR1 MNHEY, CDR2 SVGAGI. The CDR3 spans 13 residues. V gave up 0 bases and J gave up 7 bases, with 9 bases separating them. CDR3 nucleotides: TGTGCCAGCAGTTACTCAGGACACGGTGGCTACACCTTC. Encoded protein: CASSYSGHGGYTF.

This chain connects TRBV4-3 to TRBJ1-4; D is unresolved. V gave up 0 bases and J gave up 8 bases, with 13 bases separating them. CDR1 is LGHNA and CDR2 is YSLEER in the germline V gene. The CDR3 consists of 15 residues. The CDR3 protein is CASSQDMLVGEKLFF. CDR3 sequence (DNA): TGCGCCAGCAGCCAAGATATGCTGGTTGGCGAAAAACTGTTTTTT.

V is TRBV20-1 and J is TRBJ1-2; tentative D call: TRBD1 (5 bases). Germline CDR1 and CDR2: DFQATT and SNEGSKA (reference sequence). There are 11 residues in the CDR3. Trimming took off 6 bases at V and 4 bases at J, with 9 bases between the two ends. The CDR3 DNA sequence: TGCAGTGCCGGGGGTAGCTATGGCTACACCTTC. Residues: CSAGGSYGYTF.

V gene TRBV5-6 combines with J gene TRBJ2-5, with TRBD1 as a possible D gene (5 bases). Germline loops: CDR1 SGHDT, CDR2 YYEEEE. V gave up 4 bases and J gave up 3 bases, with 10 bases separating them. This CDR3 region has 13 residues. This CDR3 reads CASSVTGEETQYF. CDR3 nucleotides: TGTGCCAGCAGCGTTACAGGTGAAGAGACCCAGTACTTC.

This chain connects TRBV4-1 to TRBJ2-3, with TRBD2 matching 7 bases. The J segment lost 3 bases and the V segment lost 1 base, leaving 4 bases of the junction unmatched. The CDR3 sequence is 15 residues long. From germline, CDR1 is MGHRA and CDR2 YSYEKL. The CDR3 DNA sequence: TGCGCCAGCAGCCAAGGGGGGACTATAACAGATACGCAGTATTTT. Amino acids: CASSQGGTITDTQYF.

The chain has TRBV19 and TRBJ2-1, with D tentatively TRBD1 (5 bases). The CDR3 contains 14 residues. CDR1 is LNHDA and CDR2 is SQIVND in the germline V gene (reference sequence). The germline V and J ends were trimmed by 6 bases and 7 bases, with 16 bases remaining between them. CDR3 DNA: TGTGCCAGTAGCCCAAGGGCAGGGCAGAATGAGCAGTTCTTC. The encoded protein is CASSPRAGQNEQFF.

The CDR3 loop reads CASSLWAGNTIYF. DNA for the CDR3: TGTGCCAGCAGTTTATGGGCTGGAAACACCATATATTTT. The chain recombines TRBV6-6 with TRBJ1-3; no clear D gene. Germline CDR1 is MNHNY and CDR2 is SVGAGI (reference sequence). The ends were cut back, 4 bases at V and 2 bases at J, with 6 bases in the middle. The CDR3 spans 13 residues.

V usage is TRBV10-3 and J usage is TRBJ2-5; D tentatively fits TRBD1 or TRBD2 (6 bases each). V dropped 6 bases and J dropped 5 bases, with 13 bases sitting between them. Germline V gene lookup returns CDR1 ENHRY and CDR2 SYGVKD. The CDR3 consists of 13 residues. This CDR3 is CAISNEGGETQYF. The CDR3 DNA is TGTGCCATCAGCAACGAAGGGGGGGAGACCCAGTACTTC.

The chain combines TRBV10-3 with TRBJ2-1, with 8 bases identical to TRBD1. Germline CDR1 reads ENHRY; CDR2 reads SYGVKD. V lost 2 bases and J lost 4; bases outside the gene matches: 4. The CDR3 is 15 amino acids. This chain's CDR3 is CAISEDRGTYNEQFF. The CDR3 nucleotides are TGTGCCATCAGTGAGGACAGGGGTACTTACAATGAGCAGTTCTTC.